One TCR beta chain is described in this entry. The sample is drawn from a study of cytomegalovirus exposure and HLA in healthy donors. V lost 5 bases to trimming and J lost 5 bases; unmatched junction nucleotides: 16. The CDR3 length is 17 residues. Germline V lookup: CDR1 SEHNR, CDR2 FQNEAQ (reference sequence). Profiled with immunoSEQ multiplex PCR; TCRdb holds only in-frame clones, not every one. The table includes tens of thousands of clones, under 95% detected once. Material: PBMCs. The rearrangement uses TRBV7-9 and TRBJ2-3; 7 nucleotides match TRBD1. The sequence derives from a woman in her twenties or thirties in good health and CMV-seropositive. DNA for the CDR3: TGTGCCAGCAGCGCAGAGGCGAGACAGGGTTATGTAGATACGCAGTATTTT. This codes for CASSAEARQGYVDTQYF. Full variable domain (remainder filled in from reference TRBV7-9 and TRBJ2-3): DTGVSQNPRHKITKRGQNVTFRCDPISEHNRLYWYRQTLGQGPEFLTYFQNEAQLEKSRLLSDRFSAERPKGSFSTLEIQRTEQGDSAMYLCASSAEARQGYVDTQYFGPGTRLTVL.